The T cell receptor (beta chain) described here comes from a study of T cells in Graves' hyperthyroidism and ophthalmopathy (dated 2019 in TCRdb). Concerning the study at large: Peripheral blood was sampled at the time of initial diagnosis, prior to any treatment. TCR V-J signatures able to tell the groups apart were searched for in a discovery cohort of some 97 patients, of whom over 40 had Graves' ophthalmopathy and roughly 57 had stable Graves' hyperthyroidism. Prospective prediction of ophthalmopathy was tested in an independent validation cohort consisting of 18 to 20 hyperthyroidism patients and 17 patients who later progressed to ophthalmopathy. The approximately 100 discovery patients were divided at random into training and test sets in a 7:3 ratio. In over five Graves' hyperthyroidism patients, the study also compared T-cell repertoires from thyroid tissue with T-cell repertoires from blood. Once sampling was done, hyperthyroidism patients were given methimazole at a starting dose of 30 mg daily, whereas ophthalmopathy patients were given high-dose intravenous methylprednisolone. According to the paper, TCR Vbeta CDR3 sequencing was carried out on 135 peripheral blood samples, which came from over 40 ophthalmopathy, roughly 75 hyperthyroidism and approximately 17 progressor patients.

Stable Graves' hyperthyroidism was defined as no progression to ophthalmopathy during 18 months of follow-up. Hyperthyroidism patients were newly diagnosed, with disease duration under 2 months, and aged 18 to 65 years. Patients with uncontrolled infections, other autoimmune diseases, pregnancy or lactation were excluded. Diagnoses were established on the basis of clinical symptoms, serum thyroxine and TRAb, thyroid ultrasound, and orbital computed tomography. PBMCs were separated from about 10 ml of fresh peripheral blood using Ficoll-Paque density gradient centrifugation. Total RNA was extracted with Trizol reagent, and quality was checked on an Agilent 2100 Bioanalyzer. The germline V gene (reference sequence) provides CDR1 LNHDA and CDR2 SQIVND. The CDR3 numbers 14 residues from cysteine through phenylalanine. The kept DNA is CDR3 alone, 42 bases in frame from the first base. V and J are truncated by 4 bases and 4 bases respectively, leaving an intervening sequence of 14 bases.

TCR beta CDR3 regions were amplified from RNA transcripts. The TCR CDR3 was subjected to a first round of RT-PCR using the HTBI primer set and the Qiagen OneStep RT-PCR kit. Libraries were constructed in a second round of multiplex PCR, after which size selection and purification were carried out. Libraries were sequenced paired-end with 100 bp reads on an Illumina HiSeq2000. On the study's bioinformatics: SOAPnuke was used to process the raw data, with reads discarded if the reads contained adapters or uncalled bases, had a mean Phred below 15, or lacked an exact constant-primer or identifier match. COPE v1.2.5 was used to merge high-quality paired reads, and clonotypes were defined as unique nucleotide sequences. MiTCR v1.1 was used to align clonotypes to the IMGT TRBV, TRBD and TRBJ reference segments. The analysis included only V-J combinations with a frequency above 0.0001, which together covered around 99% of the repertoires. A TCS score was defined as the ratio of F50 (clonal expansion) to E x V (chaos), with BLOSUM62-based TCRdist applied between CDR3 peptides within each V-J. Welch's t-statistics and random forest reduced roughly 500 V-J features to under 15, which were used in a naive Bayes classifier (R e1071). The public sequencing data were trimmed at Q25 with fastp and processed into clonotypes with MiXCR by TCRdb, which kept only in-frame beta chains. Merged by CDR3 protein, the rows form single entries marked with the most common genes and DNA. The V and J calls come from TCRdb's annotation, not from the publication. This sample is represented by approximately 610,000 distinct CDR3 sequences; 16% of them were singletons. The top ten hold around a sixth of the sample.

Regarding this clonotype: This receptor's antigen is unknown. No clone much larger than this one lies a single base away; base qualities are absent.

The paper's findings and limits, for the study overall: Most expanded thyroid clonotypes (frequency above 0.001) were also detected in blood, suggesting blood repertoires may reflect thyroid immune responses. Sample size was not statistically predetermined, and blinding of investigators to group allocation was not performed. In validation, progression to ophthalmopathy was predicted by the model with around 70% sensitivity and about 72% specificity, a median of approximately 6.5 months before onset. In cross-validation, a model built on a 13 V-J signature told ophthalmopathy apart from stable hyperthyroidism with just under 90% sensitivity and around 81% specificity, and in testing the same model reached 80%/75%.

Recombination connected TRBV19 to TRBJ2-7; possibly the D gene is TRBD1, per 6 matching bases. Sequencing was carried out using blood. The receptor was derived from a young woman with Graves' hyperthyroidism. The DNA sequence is TGTGCCAGTAGTAATCCCGGGACATTATACGAGCAGTACTTC. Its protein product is CASSNPGTLYEQYF.